The entry below gives a single TCR beta chain sequence along with its context. Its antigen target is currently unknown. The sample holds no much larger clone one base away, and base qualities are not on file. From its cysteine to its phenylalanine, the CDR3 spans 14 amino acids. Of all the DNA, just the CDR3 is kept, 42 bases in frame from base 1. Via the germline V gene, CDR1 is MGHRA and CDR2 YSYEKL. V is clipped by 3 bases and J by 7 bases, and the sequence between their germline boundaries is 15 bases long. The sample comes from a study of control samples from healthy donors and cancer patients (TCRdb year 2020). Library generation was performed with the immunoSEQ multiplex PCR assay. TCRdb holds this immuneACCESS table with in-frame rearrangements only. Some clones are missing; in checked studies, unresolved V genes explain under half, and the rest has no known cause. This sample gives about 150,000 clones in total; approximately 94% of them show up just once. The ten largest clonotypes hold more than 4.5% of the sample.

The rearranged segments are TRBV4-1 and TRBJ1-2; the best D guess is TRBD1, with 6 bases matching. Sequencing was carried out using blood. The sequence derives from a man between 18 and 35 years old in good health. The DNA sequence follows: TGCGCCAGCAGCCAGGTTGGAGGGGGACTTGGCTACACCTTC. It specifies CASSQVGGGLGYTF.